This TCR beta chain stems from a study of glioma-infiltrating T cells. Study-wide results and caveats: Only very few CDR3 sequences appeared in both tissue and blood. Above-expected tissue-blood divergence occurred in all gliomas, most in low-grade ones.

Concerning this clonotype: No antigen is known for it.

This CDR3 has 14 residues. Germline CDR1 reads DFQATT; CDR2 reads SNEGSKA (reference sequence). The V gene end was trimmed by 8 bases and the J gene end by 3 bases; junction bases not matched to a gene: 12. TCR alpha and beta CDR3 regions were amplified from RNA using iRepertoire nested multiplex PCR. TCRdb reprocessed the multiplex PCR reads with MiXCR, giving one entry per CDR3 protein. The sample consists of around 150,000 distinct CDR3 sequences, about two fifths of them appearing once. The material sequenced was glioma tissue, nonneoplastic brain tissue, or PBMCs (not recorded which). The genes are TRBV20-1 and TRBJ2-7; 8 nucleotides align to TRBD1. This clonotype originated in a human donor with low-grade glioma or glioblastoma, undergoing nonglioma brain surgery, or in good health (not recorded which). As DNA, the CDR3 is TGCAGTAGTGGATTAGCAGGGGGCCACTACGAGCAGTACTTC. It translates to CSSGLAGGHYEQYF.